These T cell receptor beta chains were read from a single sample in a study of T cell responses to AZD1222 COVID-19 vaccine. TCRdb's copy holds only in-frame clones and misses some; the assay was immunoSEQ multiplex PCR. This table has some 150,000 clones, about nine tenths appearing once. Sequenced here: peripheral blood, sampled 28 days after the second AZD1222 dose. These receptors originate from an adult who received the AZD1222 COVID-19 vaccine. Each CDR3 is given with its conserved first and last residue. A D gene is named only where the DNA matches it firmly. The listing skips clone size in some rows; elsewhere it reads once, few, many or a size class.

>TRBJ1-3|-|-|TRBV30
CAWSIKSGNTIYF
TGTGCCTGGAGTATAAAGTCCGGTAACACCATATATTTT
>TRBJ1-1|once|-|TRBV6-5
CASRPAGLNTEAFF
TGTGCCAGCAGACCTGCAGGGCTGAACACTGAAGCTTTCTTT
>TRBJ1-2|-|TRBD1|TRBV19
CASSPGQGKAYGYTF
TGTGCCAGTAGTCCCGGACAGGGTAAGGCCTATGGCTACACCTTC
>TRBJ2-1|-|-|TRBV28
CASRAGTTYNEQFF
TGTGCCAGCAGAGCAGGGACAACCTACAATGAGCAGTTCTTC
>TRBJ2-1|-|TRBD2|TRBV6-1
CASSVRLAGRYNEQFF
TGTGCCAGCAGTGTTCGGTTAGCGGGAAGGTACAATGAGCAGTTCTTC
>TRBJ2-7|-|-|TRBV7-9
CASSYDRDKTYEQYF
TGTGCCAGCAGCTATGATCGGGACAAAACCTACGAGCAGTACTTC
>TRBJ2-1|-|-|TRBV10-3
CAISEWRDNEQFF
TGTGCCATCAGTGAGTGGAGGGACAATGAGCAGTTCTTC
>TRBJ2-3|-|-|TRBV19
CASSILFRADTQYF
TGTGCCAGTAGTATTTTGTTCCGGGCAGATACGCAGTATTTT
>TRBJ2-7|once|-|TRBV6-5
CASSRGESYSYEQYF
TGTGCCAGCAGTCGAGGGGAGAGCTACTCCTACGAGCAGTACTTC
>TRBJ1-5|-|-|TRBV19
CASTSYSNQPQHF
TGTGCCAGTACTTCTTATAGCAATCAGCCCCAGCATTTT